This T cell receptor (beta chain) derives from a study of siplizumab effects on memory and regulatory T cells. The wider study: Mixed lymphocyte reactions were matched in twos, containing siplizumab at 0.75 to 1 ug/mL or lacking drug. Study-level findings and limits: The study found naive T cells seemingly more diverse than memory cells and seemingly major alloresponse contributors. Proliferating CD4+ or CD8+ clones, roughly 80-97% of them, lacked an assignable naive or memory phenotype.

Germline V gene sequence: CDR1 SGDLS, CDR2 YYNGEE. V gave up 4 bases and J gave up 7 bases, with 17 bases separating them. The CDR3 totals 14 residues. For every sample, about 10^5 TCR templates were assayed. Libraries were prepared by immunoSEQ multiplex PCR; TCRdb keeps only in-frame clonotypes and omits some of them. The sample lists 15,000 to 20,000 clones, around 43% seen once, with roughly 6.3% in the top ten. This clone turned up a few times. Antigen specificity is unknown. The mixed lymphocyte reaction cells were grown together in coculture at 37°C for more than five days. The TCR sequence derives from a human donor in good health; the cells came from an allogeneic mixed lymphocyte reaction. Some clones in this sample may be carry-over from other donors' samples. The sample taken for sequencing was CFSE-low (dividing) CD4+ T cells sorted from an allogeneic mixed lymphocyte reaction. The chain has TRBV9 and TRBJ1-2; D is undetermined. The CDR3 nucleotides are TGTGCCAGCAGCCCCGCCATGGCCCTCGGTGGCTACACCTTC. This codes for CASSPAMALGGYTF.